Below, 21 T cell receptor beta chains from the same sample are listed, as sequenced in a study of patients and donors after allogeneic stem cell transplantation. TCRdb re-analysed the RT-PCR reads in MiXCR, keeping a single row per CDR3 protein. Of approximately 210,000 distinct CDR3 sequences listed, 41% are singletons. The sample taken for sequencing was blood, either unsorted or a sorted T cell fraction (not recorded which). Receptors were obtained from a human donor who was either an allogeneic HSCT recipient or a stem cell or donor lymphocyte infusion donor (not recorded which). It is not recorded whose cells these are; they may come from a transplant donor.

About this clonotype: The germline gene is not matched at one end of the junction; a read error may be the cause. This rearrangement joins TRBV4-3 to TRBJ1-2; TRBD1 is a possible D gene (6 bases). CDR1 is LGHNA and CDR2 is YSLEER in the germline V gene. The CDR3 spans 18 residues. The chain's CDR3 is CASSQGVLDSQGDYSYTF. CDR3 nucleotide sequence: TGCGCCAGCAGCCAAGGGGTATTGGACAGCCAAGGGGACTATAGCTACACCTTC.

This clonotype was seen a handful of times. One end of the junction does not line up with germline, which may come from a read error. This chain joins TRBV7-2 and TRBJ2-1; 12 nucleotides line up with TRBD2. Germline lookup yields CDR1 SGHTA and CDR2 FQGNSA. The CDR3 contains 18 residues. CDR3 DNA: TGTGCCAGCACCTTAGAGACTAGCGGGAGAAGCTCCTACAATGAGCAGTTCTTC. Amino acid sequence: CASTLETSGRSSYNEQFF.

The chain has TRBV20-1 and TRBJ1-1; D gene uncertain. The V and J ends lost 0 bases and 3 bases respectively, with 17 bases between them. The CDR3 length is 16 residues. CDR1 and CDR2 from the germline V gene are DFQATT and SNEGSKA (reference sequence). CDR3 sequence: CSARDNPYRSDTEAFF. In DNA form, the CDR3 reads TGCAGTGCTAGAGATAATCCCTATCGGAGCGACACTGAAGCTTTCTTT.

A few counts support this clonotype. For the CDR3, the DNA is TGTGCCAGCAGTCAACAGGGAGGGAACACTGAAGCTTTCTTT. As protein: CASSQQGGNTEAFF. The chain joins TRBV27 to TRBJ1-1; perhaps TRBD1 as D (6 bases). The CDR3 totals 14 residues. Trimming took off 5 bases at V and 1 base at J, with 11 bases between the two ends. CDR1 and CDR2 from the germline V gene are MNHEY and SMNVEV (reference sequence).

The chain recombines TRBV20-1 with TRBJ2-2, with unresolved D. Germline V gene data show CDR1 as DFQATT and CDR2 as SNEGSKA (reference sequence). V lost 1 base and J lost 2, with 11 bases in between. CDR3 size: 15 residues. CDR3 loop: CSARGFRANTGELFF. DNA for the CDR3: TGCAGTGCTAGAGGGTTTCGGGCTAACACCGGGGAGCTGTTTTTT.

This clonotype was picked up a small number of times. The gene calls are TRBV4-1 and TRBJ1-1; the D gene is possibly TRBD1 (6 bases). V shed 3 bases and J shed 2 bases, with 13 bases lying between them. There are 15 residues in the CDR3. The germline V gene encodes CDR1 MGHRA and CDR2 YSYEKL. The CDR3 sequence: CASSQGRQANTEAFF. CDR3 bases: TGCGCCAGCAGCCAGGGAAGACAGGCAAACACTGAAGCTTTCTTT.

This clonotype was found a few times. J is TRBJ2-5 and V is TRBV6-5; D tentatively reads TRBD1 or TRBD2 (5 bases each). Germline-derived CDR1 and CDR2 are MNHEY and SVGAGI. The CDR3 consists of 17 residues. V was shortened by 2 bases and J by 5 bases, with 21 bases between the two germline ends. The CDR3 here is CASSYGGGGGKGETQYF. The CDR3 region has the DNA TGTGCCAGCAGTTACGGGGGTGGTGGTGGTAAAGGGGAGACCCAGTACTTC.

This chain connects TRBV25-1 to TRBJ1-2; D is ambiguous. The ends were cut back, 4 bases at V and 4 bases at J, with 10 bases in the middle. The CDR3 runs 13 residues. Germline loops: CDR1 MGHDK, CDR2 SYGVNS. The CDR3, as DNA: TGTGCCAGCAGTGCCGACGGTACCTATGGCTACACCTTC. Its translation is CASSADGTYGYTF.

CDR3 amino acids: CASRRQGVSTEAFF. The DNA for the CDR3 is TGTGCCAGCAGGAGACAGGGGGTGTCCACTGAAGCTTTCTTT. The chain uses TRBV27 and TRBJ1-1; 9 bases line up with TRBD1. The CDR3 is 14 residues long. J gave up 4 bases and V 6 bases, and 6 bases lay outside the gene matches. CDR1 is MNHEY, CDR2 SMNVEV, per germline (reference sequence).

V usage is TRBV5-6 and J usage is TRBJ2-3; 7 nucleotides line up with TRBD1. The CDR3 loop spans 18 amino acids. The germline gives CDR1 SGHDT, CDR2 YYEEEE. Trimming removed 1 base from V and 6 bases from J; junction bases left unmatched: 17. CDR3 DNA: TGTGCCAGCAGCTTGCTCCGCATTGTGGACAGGTTTTCGGATACGCAGTATTTT. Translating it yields CASSLLRIVDRFSDTQYF. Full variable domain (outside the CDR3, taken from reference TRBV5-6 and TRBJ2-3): DAGVTQSPTHLIKTRGQQVTLRCSPKSGHDTVSWYQQALGQGPQFIFQYYEEEERQRGNFPDRFSGHQFPNYSSELNVNALLLGDSALYLCASSLLRIVDRFSDTQYFGPGTRLTVL.

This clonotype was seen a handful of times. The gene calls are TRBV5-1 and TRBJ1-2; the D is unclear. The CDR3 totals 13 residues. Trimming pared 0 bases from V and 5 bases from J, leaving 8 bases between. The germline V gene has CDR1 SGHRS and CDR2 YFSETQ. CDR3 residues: CASSLGEEYGYTF. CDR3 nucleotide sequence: TGCGCCAGCAGCTTGGGCGAGGAATATGGCTACACCTTC.

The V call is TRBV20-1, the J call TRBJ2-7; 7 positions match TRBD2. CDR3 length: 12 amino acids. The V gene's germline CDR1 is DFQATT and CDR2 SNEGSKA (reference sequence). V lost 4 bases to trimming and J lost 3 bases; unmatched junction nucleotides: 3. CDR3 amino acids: CSATPSGYEQYF. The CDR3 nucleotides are TGCAGTGCTACCCCTAGCGGCTACGAGCAGTACTTC.

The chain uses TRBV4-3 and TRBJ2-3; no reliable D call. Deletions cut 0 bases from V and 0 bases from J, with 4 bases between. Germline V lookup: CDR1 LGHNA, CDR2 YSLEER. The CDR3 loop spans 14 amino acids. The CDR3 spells CASSQDASTDTQYF. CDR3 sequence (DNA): TGCGCCAGCAGCCAAGATGCCAGCACAGATACGCAGTATTTT.

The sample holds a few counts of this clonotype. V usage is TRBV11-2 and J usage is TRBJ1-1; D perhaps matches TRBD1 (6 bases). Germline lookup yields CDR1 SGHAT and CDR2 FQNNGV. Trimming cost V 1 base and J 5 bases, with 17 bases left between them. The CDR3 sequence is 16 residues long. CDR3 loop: CASSLAGGGGATEAFF. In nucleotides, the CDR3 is TGTGCCAGCAGCTTAGCTGGGGGCGGGGGAGCAACTGAAGCTTTCTTT.

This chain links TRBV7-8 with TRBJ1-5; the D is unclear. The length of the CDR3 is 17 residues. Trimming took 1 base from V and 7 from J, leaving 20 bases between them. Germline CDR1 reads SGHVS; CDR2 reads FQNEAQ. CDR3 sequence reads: CASSLEYSLTTTQPQHF. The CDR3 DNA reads TGTGCCAGCAGCTTAGAGTACTCACTCACGACAACGCAGCCCCAGCATTTT.

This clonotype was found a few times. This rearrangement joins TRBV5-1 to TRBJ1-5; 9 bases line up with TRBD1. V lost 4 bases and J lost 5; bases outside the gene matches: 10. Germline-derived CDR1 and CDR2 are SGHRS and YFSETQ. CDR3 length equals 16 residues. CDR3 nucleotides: TGCGCCAGCAGCCCTTGGACAGGGGATGAAGATCAGCCCCAGCATTTT. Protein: CASSPWTGDEDQPQHF. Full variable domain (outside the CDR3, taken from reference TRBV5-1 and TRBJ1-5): KAGVTQTPRYLIKTRGQQVTLSCSPISGHRSVSWYQQTPGQGLQFLFEYFSETQRNKGNFPGRFSGRQFSNSRSEMNVSTLELGDSALYLCASSPWTGDEDQPQHFGDGTRLSIL.

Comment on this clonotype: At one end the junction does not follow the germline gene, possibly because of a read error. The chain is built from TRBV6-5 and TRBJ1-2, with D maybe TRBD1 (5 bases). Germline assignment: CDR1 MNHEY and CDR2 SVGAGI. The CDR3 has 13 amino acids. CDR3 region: CATFRDPNYAYTF. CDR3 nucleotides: TGTGCCACTTTCCGGGACCCTAACTATGCCTACACCTTC.

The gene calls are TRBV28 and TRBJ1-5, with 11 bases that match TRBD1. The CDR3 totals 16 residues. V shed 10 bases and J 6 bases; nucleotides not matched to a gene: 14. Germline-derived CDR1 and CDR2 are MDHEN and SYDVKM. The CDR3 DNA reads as TGTGCCACCGACCATAAACTCGGGACAGGGGGTCAGCCCCAGCATTTT. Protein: CATDHKLGTGGQPQHF.

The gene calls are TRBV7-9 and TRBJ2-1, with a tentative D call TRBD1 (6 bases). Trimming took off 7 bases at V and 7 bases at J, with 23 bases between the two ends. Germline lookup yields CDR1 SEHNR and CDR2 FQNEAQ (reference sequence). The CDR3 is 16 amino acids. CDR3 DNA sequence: TGTGCCAGCACCGCCCTCCCCGGACAGAGTAGGAATGAGCAGTTCTTC. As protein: CASTALPGQSRNEQFF.

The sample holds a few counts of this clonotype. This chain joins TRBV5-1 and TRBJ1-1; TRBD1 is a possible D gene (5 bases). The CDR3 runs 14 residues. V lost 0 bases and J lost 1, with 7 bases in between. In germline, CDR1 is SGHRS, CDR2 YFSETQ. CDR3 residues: CASSLEDTNTEAFF. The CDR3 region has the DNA TGCGCCAGCAGCTTGGAGGACACGAACACTGAAGCTTTCTTT.

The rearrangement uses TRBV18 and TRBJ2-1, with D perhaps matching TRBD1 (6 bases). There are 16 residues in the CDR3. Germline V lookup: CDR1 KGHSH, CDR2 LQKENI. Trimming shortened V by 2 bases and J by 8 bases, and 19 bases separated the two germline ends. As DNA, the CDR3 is TGTGCCAGCTCACCAGGCAGGGGAGTGCTTGTCCATGAGCAGTTCTTC. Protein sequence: CASSPGRGVLVHEQFF.